The subject of this entry is one TCR beta chain. Its recognized antigen is unknown. Base-call qualities are not available, and no considerably larger clone is one nucleotide away. The sample is drawn from a study of cytomegalovirus exposure and HLA in healthy donors listed by TCRdb under 2017. Background for the entire study: An earlier analysis of approximately 640 of the donors reported 276 Gb of sequence data and 120 million or so unique TCR beta sequences from approximately 180 million T cells. Roughly 290 gigabases of sequencing data and approximately 92 million unique TCR sequences made up an early release that covered 640 HLA-typed donors. Every discovery cohort repertoire had been produced on one sequencing platform. Genome-wide SNP genotypes for about 65% of the 666 donors were used in a later genetic analysis, which treated that subset as a discovery cohort. To predict cytomegalovirus infection status, the study brought together high-throughput TCR immunosequencing, statistical association of individual TCRs with disease status, and machine learning. The study aimed to test whether cataloging public T cell receptors could reveal signatures of past pathogen exposure. Both class I and class II loci were covered by HLA typing, at four-digit resolution. Among the roughly 400 genotyped donors, 81% belonged to the genetic ancestry cluster associated with self-reported Caucasian donors. Rather than using new phenotypic data, the later analysis identified candidate immune exposures from TCR beta sequences and from how often those sequences occurred across donors. The study profiled the T cell repertoires of approximately 700 subjects by immunosequencing and related them to cytomegalovirus serostatus. Among 398 genotyped donors of the cohort, an average of about 240,000 unique TCR beta nucleotide sequences were sequenced per donor, around 20% of them non-productive. Donor age, sex, ethnicity and CMV serostatus were compiled together with the repertoire data. A separate validation cohort of 90 to 150 different subjects was used in addition to the roughly 670-subject first cohort. About five DR-DQ haplotypes were treated as single units for association and clustering because of strong linkage in the cohort. The number of donors typed differed by locus, with 629-630 for A, B, C, DRB1 and DQB1, more than 500 for DQA1, 600 to 610 for DPA1, and over 400 for DPB1. To decide whether each TCR beta V gene segment behaved as functional or pseudogenic, an earlier analysis of approximately 590 of the donors relied on high-throughput TCR beta sequencing. In a later analysis, previously published TCR beta repertoires from some 640 donors were re-analyzed and high-resolution HLA genotyping was added so that TCR occurrence patterns could be studied. Points the paper makes about the study in general: In a later analysis, HLA-associated TCR beta chains were found to be more clonally expanded and to have lower generation probabilities than equally common non-associated chains. Specific HLA alleles were associated with 18,000 or so TCR beta sequences at a false discovery rate of 0.05 in a later analysis. Compared with the approximately 710-donor mean, donors in an Asian-associated ancestry cluster had fewer N-insertions in productive TCRs, according to a later genetic analysis. In vitro tests confirmed that a few of the cytomegalovirus-associated TCR beta chains recognize cytomegalovirus antigens. Linkage disequilibrium might explain the correlated functional status among segregating V segments, but an unknown experimental factor could not be excluded. In the study, about 150 TCR beta chains were listed as associated with cytomegalovirus. An earlier analysis of approximately 530 of the donors showed that most TCR beta V segments appeared in productive rearrangements either about 87% or about 30% of the time, which broadly matched IMGT annotations. A further reported finding was that TCR beta sequences accurately predicted the HLA-A and HLA-B alleles for most subjects in the first cohort. The classifier was reported to diagnose cytomegalovirus status with high specificity and sensitivity in both the original and validation cohorts. According to a later analysis, most CMV-associated TCR beta chains appeared to be HLA-restricted, and the HLA associations seemed to be driven largely by CMV exposure. Sequencing depth was assumed to be roughly uniform across donors in the presence/absence analyses, though that assumption may not hold. Because HLA typing was missing for some donors at each locus, association tests included only the typed subset. According to the authors, the approach could potentially be generalized to other disease states and immunological phenotypes. In a later analysis, the rate of TCR association differed among HLA loci, with DRB1 alleles having the most associated TCRs and HLA-C alleles having the fewest. Across donors, most TCR sequences were observed very rarely, whereas some public TCRs were present in many individuals. In this cohort, only TCR beta chains were sequenced, and detectable features were limited by the absence of alpha or paired-chain data. Because counts were too low, roughly 16 rarely observed V segments, including chromosome 9 orphons, were left out of the earlier analysis of a few hundred of the donors. V-gene and J-gene trimming of TCR beta chains was associated with a missense DCLRE1C variant in a later genetic analysis, and the association was replicated in an independent cohort. CMV serostatus was the only immune exposure information available for the cohort. A later analysis reported that several top co-occurrence clusters appeared linked to parvovirus B19, influenza, CMV and Epstein-Barr virus. The 87-base-pair reads could not distinguish some IMGT-functional V segments, including TRBV6-2 and TRBV6-3, so those segments were excluded. Strong co-occurrence of HLA alleles, especially DR and DQ, made assigning TCR associations to individual alleles difficult. The sequencing pipeline was judged likely to have produced a cluster of highly shared sequence variants as a technical artifact.

According to the germline V gene (reference sequence), CDR1 reads LNHDA and CDR2 reads SQIVND. From its cysteine to its phenylalanine, the CDR3 spans 15 amino acids. Solely the CDR3 DNA is kept, with 45 bases framed from the first base. Ends trimmed: V by 2 bases, J by 5 bases; bases unmatched to a gene: 7. The cohort comprised 710 or so healthy bone marrow donors. Cohort members were all nominally healthy when sampled, although unrecorded immune exposures were likely present. The donor tested CMV seropositive, placing the donor among the 250 to 350 seropositive members of the cohort. A peripheral blood sample was provided by each donor, and peripheral blood mononuclear cells were used for TCR beta sequencing. The Qiagen DNeasy Blood Extraction Kit was used to extract genomic DNA from the blood cell samples. Preparation of the library involved the immunoSEQ multiplex PCR assay. For the multiplex PCR, a mixture combining 60 forward primers for TCR Vbeta segments and 13 reverse primers for TCR Jbeta segments was used. The CDR3 region of rearranged TCR beta genes was amplified from genomic DNA with a multiplex PCR assay. Amplified TCR beta libraries were sequenced as 87-base-pair reads on the Illumina HiSeq System. The published analysis was carried out like this. A later analysis counted about 82 million unique TCR beta chains across the 550 to 800 repertoires, and some 11 million of these chains were shared by at least two donors. A nearest-neighbor algorithm error-corrected the raw reads and collapsed the reads into unique sequences, merging closely related sequences to remove PCR and sequencing errors. To assign V, D and J gene segments, CDR3 sequences were aligned to IMGT reference sequences. Each retained sequence needed at least a six-nucleotide match to both a V gene segment and a J gene segment. Rearrangements were classified as productive when the CDR3 lacked stop codons and remained in frame with V and J, and all other rearrangements were classified as non-productive. CDR3 was defined according to IMGT convention as the region running from the second conserved V-encoded cysteine to the conserved J-encoded phenylalanine. Sequences without an unambiguous match to a single V gene segment were excluded from the earlier analysis of about 600 of the donors. An earlier analysis of a few hundred of the donors called V segments functional above 56.7% productive rearrangements and segregating when the between-donor standard deviation exceeded 5%. To diagnose cytomegalovirus status from the catalog of TCR beta chain sequences, a statistical classification framework was built. In a later analysis, TCR nucleotide sequences were compared against IMGT/GENE-DB human TR gene sequences so that V and J genes could be assigned. In a later analysis, CDR3 sequences and most-parsimonious VDJ recombination scenarios were assigned using the TCRdist pipeline. In a later analysis, each TCR beta chain was defined by its CDR3 amino acid sequence together with its V-gene family, and reads lacking a unique V-gene family were excluded. In a later analysis, fewer than 650 highly shared, low-generation-probability nucleotide sequences were removed to address suspected cross-contamination and a sequencing artifact. For each public chain, a later analysis derived a clonal expansion index from normalized ranks of inferred template counts within each repertoire. Generation probabilities in a later analysis came from a VDJ recombination model fitted to out-of-frame rearrangements, and those results were checked against IGoR. In a later analysis, hypergeometric tests were used to score TCR-TCR, TCR-HLA and TCR-CMV co-occurrence, with a repertoire-size bias correction applied to TCR pairs. In a later analysis, false discovery rates were estimated by permuting HLA or CMV assignments 20 times. A later analysis grouped co-occurring TCRs with DBSCAN, adding TCRdist sequence similarity when clustering within HLA-allele-positive subsets. Co-occurrence clustering excluded repertoires with fewer than 30,000 or more than 120,000 public chains, plus five with anomalous nucleotide sharing. TCRdb limited this immuneACCESS table to in-frame rearrangements with V and J called. A share of clones is missing; checked studies link under half to unresolved V genes, and the rest is unexplained. Clonal size and the V and J genes are those of that table, whereas D and trimming came from the DNA. In all, the sample holds fewer than 200,000 clones, and roughly 81% of those were seen once. The ten largest clones represent 2% to 2.5% of the sample.

The source material was PBMCs. The rearrangement combines TRBV19 with TRBJ1-2; TRBD1 fits 8 bases in the junction. The TCR originated in a man aged 18 to 35 in good health and CMV-seropositive. CDR3 loop: CASSITSGTGYGYTF. The sequenced DNA: TGTGCCAGTAGTATAACCTCAGGGACAGGATATGGCTACACCTTC.